This T cell receptor beta chain was recovered during a study of control samples from healthy donors and cancer patients. Assay used: immunoSEQ multiplex PCR; TCRdb lists only in-frame clones, some missing. The sample shows roughly 150,000 clones, 88% of them seen only once. The clonotype originates from a man between 18 and 35 years old in good health. Input material: blood.

The CDR3 spells CAWGLGRDRVDNEQFF. The CDR3 coding sequence is TGTGCCTGGGGGTTGGGCCGAGACAGGGTAGATAATGAGCAGTTCTTC. The chain links TRBV30 to TRBJ2-1, with 7 bases matching TRBD1. The CDR3 spans 16 residues. The V gene's germline CDR1 is GTSNPN and CDR2 SVGIG (reference sequence). V lost 5 bases to trimming and J lost 7 bases; unmatched junction nucleotides: 17. Full variable domain (missing parts from reference TRBV30 and TRBJ2-1): SQTIHQWPATLVQPVGSPLSLECTVEGTSNPNLYWYRQAAGRGLQLLFYSVGIGQISSEVPQNLSASRPQDRQFILSSKKLLLSDSGFYLCAWGLGRDRVDNEQFFGPGTRLTVL.